This T cell receptor (beta chain) originates from a study of cytomegalovirus exposure and HLA in healthy donors. The method was immunoSEQ multiplex PCR; TCRdb's version includes in-frame clones alone and lacks a portion of them. The repertoire has 150,000 to 200,000 clones, 86% of them found once; the top ten carry around 7.2%. The TCR was taken from a man aged 25 to 45 in good health and CMV-seropositive. Material: PBMCs.

CDR3 nucleotides: TGTGCCAGCAGTTACGGAGGGCTGGGGGTTCAAGAGACCCAGTACTTC. As protein: CASSYGGLGVQETQYF. This sequence joins TRBV6-5 and TRBJ2-5; possible D gene TRBD2, 6 bases. Trimming shortened V by 2 bases and J by 2 bases, and 15 bases separated the two germline ends. CDR3 length: 16 amino acids. Germline lookup yields CDR1 MNHEY and CDR2 SVGAGI.